The 5 T cell receptor beta chains in this list originate from one sample, sequenced in a study of cytomegalovirus exposure and HLA in healthy donors listed by TCRdb under 2017. Library generation was performed with the immunoSEQ multiplex PCR assay. A mixture of 60 forward primers for TCR Vbeta segments and 13 reverse primers for TCR Jbeta segments was used in the multiplex PCR. TCRdb stores this immuneACCESS table with in-frame sequences only. Part of the clones is absent; in the studies checked, under half of the shortfall reflects unresolved V genes, and no reason is known for the rest. This sample is represented by tens of thousands of clones; 81% of them were singletons. The ten largest clonotypes hold around 2.5% of the sample. Sequencing input: PBMCs. The receptors here all came from a man aged 45-65 years in good health and CMV-seronegative.

The chain combines TRBV6-5 with TRBJ1-2; weak D call: TRBD1 (5 bases). The CDR3 is made up of 14 amino acids. The germline V gene has CDR1 MNHEY and CDR2 SVGAGI. Trimming removed 4 bases at V and 7 bases at J, with 16 bases between. CDR3 loop: CASSLGGAVSGYTF. CDR3 sequence (DNA): TGTGCCAGCAGTTTAGGAGGGGCGGTATCTGGCTACACCTTC.

The V and J genes are TRBV7-2 and TRBJ1-6; TRBD1 agrees at 8 bases. Germline V lookup: CDR1 SGHTA, CDR2 FQGNSA. The V and J ends lost 7 bases and 7 bases, in that order; junction bases with no gene match: 9. This CDR3 has 15 residues. CDR3 loop: CASTLGDRKNSPLHF. CDR3 DNA: TGTGCCAGCACCCTCGGGGACAGGAAAAATTCACCCCTCCACTTT.

This chain connects TRBV5-6 to TRBJ2-7; D is undetermined. Germline V gene sequence: CDR1 SGHDT, CDR2 YYEEEE. The CDR3 is 11 amino acids. Trimming took off 4 bases at V and 3 bases at J, with 5 bases between the two ends. Here the CDR3 reads CASSGDYEQYF. The DNA for the CDR3 is TGTGCCAGCAGCGGAGACTACGAGCAGTACTTC.

The chain is built from TRBV5-4 and TRBJ2-3, with 8 bases aligning to TRBD1. The ends lost 4 bases at V and 6 bases at J; junction bases unmatched: 7. The germline V gene encodes CDR1 SGHNT and CDR2 YYREEE (reference sequence). CDR3 length: 14 amino acids. The CDR3 nucleotides are TGTGCCAGCAGCGCGTGGACAGGGTCTGATACGCAGTATTTT. Translation gives CASSAWTGSDTQYF.

The chain couples TRBV9 to TRBJ2-3, with a tentative D call TRBD2 (6 bases). Trimming stripped 0 bases from V and 2 bases from J, with 16 bases between. This CDR3 is 17 amino acids long. Germline V gene sequence: CDR1 SGDLS, CDR2 YYNGEE. CDR3 sequence (DNA): TGTGCCAGCAGCGTAGATGAGGAGGGCAGTTTCACAGATACGCAGTATTTT. Encoded protein: CASSVDEEGSFTDTQYF.